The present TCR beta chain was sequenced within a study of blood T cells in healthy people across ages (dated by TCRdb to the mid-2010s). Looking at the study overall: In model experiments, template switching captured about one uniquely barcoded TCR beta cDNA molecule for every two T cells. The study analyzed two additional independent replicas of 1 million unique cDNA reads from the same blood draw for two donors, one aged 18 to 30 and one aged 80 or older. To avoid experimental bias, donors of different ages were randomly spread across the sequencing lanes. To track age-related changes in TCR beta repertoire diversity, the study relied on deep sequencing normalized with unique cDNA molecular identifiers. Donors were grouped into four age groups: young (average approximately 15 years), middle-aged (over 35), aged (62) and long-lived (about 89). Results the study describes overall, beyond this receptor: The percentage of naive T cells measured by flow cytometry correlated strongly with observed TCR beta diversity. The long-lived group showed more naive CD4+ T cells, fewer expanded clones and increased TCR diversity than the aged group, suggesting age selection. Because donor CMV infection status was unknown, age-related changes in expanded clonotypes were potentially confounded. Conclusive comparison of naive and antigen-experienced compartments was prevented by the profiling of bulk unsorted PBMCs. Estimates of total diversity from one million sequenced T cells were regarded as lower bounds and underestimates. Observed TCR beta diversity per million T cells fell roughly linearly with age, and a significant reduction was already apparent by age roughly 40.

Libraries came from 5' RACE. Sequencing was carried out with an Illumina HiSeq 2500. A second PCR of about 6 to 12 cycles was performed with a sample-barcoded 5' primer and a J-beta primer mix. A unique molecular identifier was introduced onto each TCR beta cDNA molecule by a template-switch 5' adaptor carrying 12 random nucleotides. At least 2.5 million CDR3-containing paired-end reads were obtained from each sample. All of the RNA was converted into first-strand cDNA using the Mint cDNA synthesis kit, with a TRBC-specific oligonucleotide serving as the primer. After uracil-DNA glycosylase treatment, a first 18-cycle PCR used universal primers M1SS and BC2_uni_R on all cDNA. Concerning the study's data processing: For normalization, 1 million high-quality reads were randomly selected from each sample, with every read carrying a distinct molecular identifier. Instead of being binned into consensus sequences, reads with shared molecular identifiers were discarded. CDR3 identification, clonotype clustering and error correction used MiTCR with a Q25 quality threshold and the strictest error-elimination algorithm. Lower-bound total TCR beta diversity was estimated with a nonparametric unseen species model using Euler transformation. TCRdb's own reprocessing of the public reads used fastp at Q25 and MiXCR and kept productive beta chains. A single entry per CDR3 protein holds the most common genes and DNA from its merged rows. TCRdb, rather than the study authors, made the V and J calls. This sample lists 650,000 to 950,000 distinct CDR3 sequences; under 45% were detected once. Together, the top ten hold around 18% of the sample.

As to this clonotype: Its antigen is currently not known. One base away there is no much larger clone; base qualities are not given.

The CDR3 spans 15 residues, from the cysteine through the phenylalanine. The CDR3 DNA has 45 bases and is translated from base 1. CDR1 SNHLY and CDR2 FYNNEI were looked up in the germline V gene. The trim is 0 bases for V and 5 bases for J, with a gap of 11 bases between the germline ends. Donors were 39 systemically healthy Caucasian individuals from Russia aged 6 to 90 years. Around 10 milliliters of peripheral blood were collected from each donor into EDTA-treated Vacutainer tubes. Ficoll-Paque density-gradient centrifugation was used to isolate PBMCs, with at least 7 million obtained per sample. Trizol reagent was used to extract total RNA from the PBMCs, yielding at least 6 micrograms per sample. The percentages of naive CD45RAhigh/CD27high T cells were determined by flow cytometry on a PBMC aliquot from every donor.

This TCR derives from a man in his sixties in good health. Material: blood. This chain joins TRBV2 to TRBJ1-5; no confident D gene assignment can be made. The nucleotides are TGTGCCAGCAGTGAAGCGCGGGCAGGAGATCAGCCCCAGCATTTT. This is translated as CASSEARAGDQPQHF.